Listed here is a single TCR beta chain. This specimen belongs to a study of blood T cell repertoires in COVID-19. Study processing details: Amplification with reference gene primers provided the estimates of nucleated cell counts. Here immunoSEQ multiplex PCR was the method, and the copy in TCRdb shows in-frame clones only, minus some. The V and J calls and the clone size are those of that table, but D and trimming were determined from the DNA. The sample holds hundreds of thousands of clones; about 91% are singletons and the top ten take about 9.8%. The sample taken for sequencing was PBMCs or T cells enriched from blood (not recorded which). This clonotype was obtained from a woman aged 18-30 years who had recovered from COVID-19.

CDR3 nucleotide sequence: TGTGCCACCGTCTCCAGCACAGATACGCAGTATTTT. The encoded protein is CATVSSTDTQYF. The V call is TRBV13, the J call TRBJ2-3; D unclear. Trimming removed 10 bases from V and 0 bases from J, with 8 bases in between. The germline gives CDR1 PRHDT, CDR2 FYEKMQ (reference sequence). CDR3 length: 12 amino acids.